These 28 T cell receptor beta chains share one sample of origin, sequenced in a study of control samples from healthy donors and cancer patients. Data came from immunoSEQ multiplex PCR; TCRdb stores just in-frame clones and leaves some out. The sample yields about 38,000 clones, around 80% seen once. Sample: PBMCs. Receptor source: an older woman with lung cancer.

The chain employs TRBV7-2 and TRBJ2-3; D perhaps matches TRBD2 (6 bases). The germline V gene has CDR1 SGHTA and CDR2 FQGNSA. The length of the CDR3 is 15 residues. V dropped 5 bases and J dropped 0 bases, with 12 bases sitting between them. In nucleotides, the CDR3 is TGTGCCAGCAGCCTAGACGGGGGAAGCACAGATACGCAGTATTTT. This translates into CASSLDGGSTDTQYF.

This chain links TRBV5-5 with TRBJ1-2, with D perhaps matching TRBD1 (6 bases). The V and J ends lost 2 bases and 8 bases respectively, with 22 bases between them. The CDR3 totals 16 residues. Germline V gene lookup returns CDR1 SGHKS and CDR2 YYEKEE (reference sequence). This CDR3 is CASSFLISQGSKGYTF. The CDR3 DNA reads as TGTGCCAGCAGCTTCCTTATCTCCCAGGGGTCGAAGGGCTACACCTTC.

CDR3 in DNA: TGTGCCAGCAGTGAAGGGATCTCCTGGGGCACCGGGGAGCTGTTTTTT. This codes for CASSEGISWGTGELFF. This chain joins TRBV2 and TRBJ2-2; no clear D gene. V was cut by 1 base and J by 4 bases, with 13 bases left in between. The CDR3 covers 16 residues. Germline V gene data show CDR1 as SNHLY and CDR2 as FYNNEI.

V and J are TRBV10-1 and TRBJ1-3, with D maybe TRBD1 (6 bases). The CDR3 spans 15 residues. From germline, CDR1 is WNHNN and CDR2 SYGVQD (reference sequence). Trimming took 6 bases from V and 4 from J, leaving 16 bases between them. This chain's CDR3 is CASRNSGDPGNTIYF. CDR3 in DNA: TGCGCCAGCAGAAACTCAGGGGATCCAGGAAACACCATATATTTT.

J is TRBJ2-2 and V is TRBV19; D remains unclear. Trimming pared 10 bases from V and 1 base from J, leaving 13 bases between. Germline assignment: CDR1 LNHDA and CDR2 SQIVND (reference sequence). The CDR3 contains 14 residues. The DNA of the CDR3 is TGTGCCACCCGTTATACAAAGAACACCGGGGAGCTGTTTTTT. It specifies CATRYTKNTGELFF. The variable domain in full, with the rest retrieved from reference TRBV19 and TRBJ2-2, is DGGITQSPKYLFRKEGQNVTLSCEQNLNHDAMYWYRQDPGQGLRLIYYSQIVNDFQKGDIAEGYSVSREKKESFPLTVTSAQKNPTAFYLCATRYTKNTGELFFGEGSRLTVL.

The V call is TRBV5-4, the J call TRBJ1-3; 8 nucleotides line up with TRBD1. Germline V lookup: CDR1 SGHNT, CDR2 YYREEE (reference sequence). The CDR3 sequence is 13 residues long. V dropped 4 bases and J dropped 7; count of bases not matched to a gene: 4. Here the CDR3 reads CASSPTGANTIYF. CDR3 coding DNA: TGTGCCAGCAGCCCGACAGGGGCGAACACCATATATTTT. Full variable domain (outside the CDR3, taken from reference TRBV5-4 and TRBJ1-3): ETGVTQSPTHLIKTRGQQVTLRCSSQSGHNTVSWYQQALGQGPQFIFQYYREEENGRGNFPPRFSGLQFPNYSSELNVNALELDDSALYLCASSPTGANTIYFGEGSWLTVV.

CDR3 region: CASSLTSSTDTQYF. The CDR3 DNA reads as TGTGCCAGCAGCTTAACCTCTAGCACAGATACGCAGTATTTT. The chain employs TRBV7-9 and TRBJ2-3, with unresolved D. Germline V gene data show CDR1 as SEHNR and CDR2 as FQNEAQ (reference sequence). This CDR3 comprises 14 residues. V lost 2 bases to trimming and J lost 0 bases, with 6 bases between them.

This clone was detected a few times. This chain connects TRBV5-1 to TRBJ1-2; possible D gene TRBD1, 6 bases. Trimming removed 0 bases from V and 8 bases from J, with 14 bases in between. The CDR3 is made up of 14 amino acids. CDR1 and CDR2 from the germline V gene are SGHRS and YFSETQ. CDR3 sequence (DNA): TGCGCCAGCAGCTTGGCCGCAGGGGAAGAGGGCTACACCTTC. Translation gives CASSLAAGEEGYTF.

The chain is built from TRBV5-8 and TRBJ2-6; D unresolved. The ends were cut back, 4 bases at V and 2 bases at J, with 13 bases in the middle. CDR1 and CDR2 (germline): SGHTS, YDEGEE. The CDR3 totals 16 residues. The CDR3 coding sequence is TGTGCCAGCAGCCGCGGTTCCTCCCCTGGGGCCAACGTCCTGACTTTC. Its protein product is CASSRGSSPGANVLTF.

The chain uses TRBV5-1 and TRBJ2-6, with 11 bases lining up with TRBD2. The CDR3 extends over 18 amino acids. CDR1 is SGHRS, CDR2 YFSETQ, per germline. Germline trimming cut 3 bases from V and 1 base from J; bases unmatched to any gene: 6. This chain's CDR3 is CASSYGTSGLSGANVLTF. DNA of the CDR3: TGCGCCAGCAGCTACGGGACTAGCGGCCTTTCTGGGGCCAACGTCCTGACTTTC.

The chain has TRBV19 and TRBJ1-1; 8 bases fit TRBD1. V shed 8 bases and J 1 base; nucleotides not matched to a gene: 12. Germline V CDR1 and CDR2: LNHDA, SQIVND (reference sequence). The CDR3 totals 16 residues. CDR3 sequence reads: CASGDRGASPNTEAFF. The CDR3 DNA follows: TGTGCCAGTGGAGACAGGGGCGCGAGCCCGAACACTGAAGCTTTCTTT.

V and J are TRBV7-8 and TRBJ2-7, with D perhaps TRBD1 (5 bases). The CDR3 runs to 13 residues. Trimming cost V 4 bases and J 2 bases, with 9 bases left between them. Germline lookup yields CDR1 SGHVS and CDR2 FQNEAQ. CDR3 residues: CASSSRVTYEQYF. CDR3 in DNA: TGTGCCAGCAGCTCCAGGGTGACCTACGAGCAGTACTTC.

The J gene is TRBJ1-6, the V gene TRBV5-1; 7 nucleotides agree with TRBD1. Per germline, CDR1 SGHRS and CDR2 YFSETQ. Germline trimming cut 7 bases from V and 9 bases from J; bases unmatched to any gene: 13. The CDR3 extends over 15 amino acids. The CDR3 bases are TGCGCCAGCTCGCCCTTCGAGCAGGGGGGTTCACCCCTCCACTTT. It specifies CASSPFEQGGSPLHF.

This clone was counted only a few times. The CDR3 loop reads CASSYGGASYEQYF. CDR3 nucleotides: TGTGCCAGCAGTTACGGGGGGGCCTCCTACGAGCAGTACTTC. The chain has TRBV6-2 or TRBV6-3 and TRBJ2-7; perhaps TRBD2 as D (7 bases). The ends were cut back, 2 bases at V and 0 bases at J, with 8 bases in the middle. The CDR3 extends over 14 amino acids. Germline V gives CDR1 MNHEY, CDR2 SVGEGT.

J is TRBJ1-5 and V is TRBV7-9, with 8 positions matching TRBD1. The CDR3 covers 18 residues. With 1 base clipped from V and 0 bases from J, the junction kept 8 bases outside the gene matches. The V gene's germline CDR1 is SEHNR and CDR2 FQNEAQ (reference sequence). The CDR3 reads CASSLGTGFLGSNQPQHF. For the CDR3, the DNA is TGTGCCAGCAGCTTAGGGACAGGGTTTTTGGGTAGCAATCAGCCCCAGCATTTT.

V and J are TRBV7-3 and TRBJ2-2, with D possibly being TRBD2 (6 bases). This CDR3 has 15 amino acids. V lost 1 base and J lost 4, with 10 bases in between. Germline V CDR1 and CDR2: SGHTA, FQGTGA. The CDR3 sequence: CASSLSGAGTGELFF. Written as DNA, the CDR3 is TGTGCCAGCAGCTTAAGTGGAGCGGGCACCGGGGAGCTGTTTTTT.

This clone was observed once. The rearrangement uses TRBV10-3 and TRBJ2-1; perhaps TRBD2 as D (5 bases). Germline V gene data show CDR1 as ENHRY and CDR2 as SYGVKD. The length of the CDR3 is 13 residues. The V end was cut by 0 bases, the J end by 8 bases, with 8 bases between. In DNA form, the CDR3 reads TGTGCCATCAGTGAGTCTCTAGCTGATGAGCAGTTCTTC. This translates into CAISESLADEQFF.

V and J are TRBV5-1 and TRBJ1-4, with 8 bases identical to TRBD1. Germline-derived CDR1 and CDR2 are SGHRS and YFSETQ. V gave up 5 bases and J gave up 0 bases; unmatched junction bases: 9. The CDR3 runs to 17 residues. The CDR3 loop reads CASSSGGGPATNEKLFF. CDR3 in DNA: TGCGCCAGCAGTTCAGGGGGCGGGCCCGCAACTAATGAAAAACTGTTTTTT.

This CDR3 is CASSPVFSRGSSGNTIYF. CDR3 nucleotide sequence: TGTGCCAGCTCACCAGTTTTTTCGCGGGGGAGCTCTGGAAACACCATATATTTT. The chain joins TRBV18 to TRBJ1-3, with a tentative D call TRBD1 (5 bases). This CDR3 region has 18 residues. CDR1 is KGHSH, CDR2 LQKENI, per germline. V was trimmed by 2 bases and J by 0 bases, leaving 17 bases between them.

CDR3 in amino acids: CASSYSTRGAYGYTF. CDR3 in DNA: TGTGCCAGCAGTTACTCGACCCGGGGCGCATATGGCTACACCTTC. J is TRBJ1-2 and V is TRBV6-5; D may be TRBD1 (5 bases). Germline CDR1 and CDR2: MNHEY and SVGAGI. Trimming left V 0 bases short and J 5 bases short, with 13 bases between. The CDR3 runs to 15 residues.

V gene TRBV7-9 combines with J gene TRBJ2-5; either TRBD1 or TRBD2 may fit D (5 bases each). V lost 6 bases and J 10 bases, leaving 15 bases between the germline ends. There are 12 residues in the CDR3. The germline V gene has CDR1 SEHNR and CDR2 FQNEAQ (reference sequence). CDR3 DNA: TGTGCCAGCAGTTCTGGACGGGGCGACCAGTACTTC. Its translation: CASSSGRGDQYF.

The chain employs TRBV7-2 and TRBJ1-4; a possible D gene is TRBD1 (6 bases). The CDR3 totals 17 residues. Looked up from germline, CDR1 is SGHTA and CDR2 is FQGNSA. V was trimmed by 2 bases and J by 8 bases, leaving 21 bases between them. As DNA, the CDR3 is TGTGCCAGCAGCTTATCCCTGAGTGGGGGGGCCCGGGAAAAACTGTTTTTT. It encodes CASSLSLSGGAREKLFF.

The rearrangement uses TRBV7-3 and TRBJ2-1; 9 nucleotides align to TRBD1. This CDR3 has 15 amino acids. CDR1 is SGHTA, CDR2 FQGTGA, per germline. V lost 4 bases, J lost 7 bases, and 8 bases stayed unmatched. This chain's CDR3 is CASSSAGTGRNEQFF. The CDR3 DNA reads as TGTGCCAGCAGCTCTGCCGGGACAGGGAGGAATGAGCAGTTCTTC.

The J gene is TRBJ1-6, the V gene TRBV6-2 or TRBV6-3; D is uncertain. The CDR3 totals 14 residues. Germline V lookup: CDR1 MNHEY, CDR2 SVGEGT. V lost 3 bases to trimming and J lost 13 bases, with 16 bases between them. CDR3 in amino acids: CASSYPAKGIPLHF. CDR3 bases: TGTGCCAGCAGTTATCCGGCGAAAGGGATTCCCCTCCACTTT.

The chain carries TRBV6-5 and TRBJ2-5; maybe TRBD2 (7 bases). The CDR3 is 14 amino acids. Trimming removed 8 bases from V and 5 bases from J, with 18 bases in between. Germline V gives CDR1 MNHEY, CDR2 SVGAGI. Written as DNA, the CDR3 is TGTGCCAGCTCGGGGGGCCCCTCAAGGGAGACCCAGTACTTC. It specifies CASSGGPSRETQYF.

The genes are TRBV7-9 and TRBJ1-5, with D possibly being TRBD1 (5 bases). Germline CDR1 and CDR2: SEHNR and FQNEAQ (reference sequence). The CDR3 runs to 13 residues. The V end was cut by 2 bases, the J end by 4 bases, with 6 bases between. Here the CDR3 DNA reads TGTGCCAGCAGCTTAAGGGGTAATCAGCCCCAGCATTTT. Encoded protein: CASSLRGNQPQHF.

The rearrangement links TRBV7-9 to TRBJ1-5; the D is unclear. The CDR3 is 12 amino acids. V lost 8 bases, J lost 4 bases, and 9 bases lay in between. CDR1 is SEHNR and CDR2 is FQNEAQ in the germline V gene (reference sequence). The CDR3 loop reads CASAEGNQPQHF. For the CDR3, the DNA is TGTGCCAGCGCAGAGGGTAATCAGCCCCAGCATTTT.

DNA for the CDR3: TGTGCCAGCAGCTTTGGACTAGCGGGGGGGCGATCCTACAATGAGCAGTTCTTC. It codes for CASSFGLAGGRSYNEQFF. The J gene is TRBJ2-1, the V gene TRBV5-4; TRBD2 aligns across 15 bases. The V and J ends lost 2 bases and 1 base, in that order; junction bases with no gene match: 4. The CDR3 loop spans 18 amino acids. Germline CDR1 and CDR2: SGHNT and YYREEE (reference sequence). Looking up the rest from reference TRBV5-4 and TRBJ2-1 gives the full variable domain: ETGVTQSPTHLIKTRGQQVTLRCSSQSGHNTVSWYQQALGQGPQFIFQYYREEENGRGNFPPRFSGLQFPNYSSELNVNALELDDSALYLCASSFGLAGGRSYNEQFFGPGTRLTVL.